The following is a T cell receptor beta chain sequence with its context. Here immunoSEQ multiplex PCR was the method, and the copy in TCRdb shows in-frame clones only, minus some. The table includes fewer than 200,000 clones, around 93% detected once. The data were obtained in a study of T cell responses to AZD1222 COVID-19 vaccine. Germline-derived CDR1 and CDR2 are SNHLY and FYNNEI. The CDR3 is 14 amino acids. With V trimmed by 6 bases and J by 4 bases, 6 bases remained unmatched. The TCR originated in an adult in good health. The sequencing used peripheral blood, collected on day 0 of AZD1222 vaccination. V and J are TRBV2 and TRBJ1-2, with 9 bases identical to TRBD1. The CDR3 coding sequence is TGTGCCAGCAGCCAACAGGGGGCAGGCTATGGCTACACCTTC. Protein sequence: CASSQQGAGYGYTF.